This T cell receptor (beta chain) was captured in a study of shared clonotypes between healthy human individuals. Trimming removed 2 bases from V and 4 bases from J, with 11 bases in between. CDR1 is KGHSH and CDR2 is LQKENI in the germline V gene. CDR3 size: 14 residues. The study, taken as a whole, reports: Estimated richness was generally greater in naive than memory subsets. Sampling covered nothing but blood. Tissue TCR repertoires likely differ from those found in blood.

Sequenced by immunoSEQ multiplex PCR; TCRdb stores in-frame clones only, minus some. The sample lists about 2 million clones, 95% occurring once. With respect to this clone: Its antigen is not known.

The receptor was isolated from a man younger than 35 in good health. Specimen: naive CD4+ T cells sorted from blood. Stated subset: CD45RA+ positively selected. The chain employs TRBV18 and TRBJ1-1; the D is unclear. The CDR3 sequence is CASSPGEMGTEAFF. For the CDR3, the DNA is TGTGCCAGCTCACCAGGAGAGATGGGCACTGAAGCTTTCTTT.